These 10 T cell receptor beta chains originate from one sample sequenced in a study of blood T cells in healthy people across ages. Alongside a J-beta primer mix, a sample-barcoded 5' primer served in a second PCR lasting about 7 to 12 cycles. TCRdb re-derived calls from the 5' RACE reads in MiXCR, one entry per CDR3 protein. The sample includes more than 1 million distinct CDR3 sequences, 40% to 55% of them seen just once. The sample consisted of blood. These receptors were collected from a woman aged 55-70 years in good health.

This clonotype was observed a few times. The chain is built from TRBV7-2 and TRBJ2-2, with unresolved D. V was clipped by 4 bases and J by 0 bases, with 9 bases between them. Germline CDR1 and CDR2: SGHTA and FQGNSA. The CDR3 loop spans 15 amino acids. The CDR3 region is CASSYDSSNTGELFF. The CDR3 DNA sequence: TGTGCCAGCAGCTACGACTCCTCGAACACCGGGGAGCTGTTTTTT.

The V call is TRBV21-1, the J call TRBJ2-1; no check of the table's D call, TRBD1, against the DNA was made. TRBV21-1 is listed as a pseudogene. The CDR3 contains 18 residues. The CDR3 coding sequence is TGTGCCAGCACCCACAAAAGACACTCGGGGACCCCCCCCAATGAGCAGTTCTTC. Its protein product is CASTHKRHSGTPPNEQFF.

V and J are TRBV3-1 and TRBJ2-1, with 13 bases fitting TRBD2. V shed 4 bases, J shed 13 bases, and the junction held 10 bases outside the gene matches. The CDR3 length is 15 residues. Germline CDR1 is LGHDT and CDR2 is YNNKEL (reference sequence). The CDR3 DNA is TGTGCCAGCAGCCTCACCGGGACTAGCGGGGAGGAACAGTTCTTC. This sequence encodes CASSLTGTSGEEQFF.

The chain employs TRBV6-1 and TRBJ2-1, with 9 bases matching TRBD2. The V gene end was trimmed by 8 bases and the J gene end by 5 bases; junction bases not matched to a gene: 10. The CDR3 length is 15 residues. CDR1 is MNHNS and CDR2 is SASEGT in the germline V gene. CDR3 coding DNA: TGTGCCAGCGGAGAAGCGGGAGGAACCGACAATGAGCAGTTCTTC. Amino acid sequence: CASGEAGGTDNEQFF.

Details on this clonotype: A junction boundary mismatches the germline segment, possibly from a read error. The chain combines TRBV5-1 with TRBJ2-3; the D is unclear. CDR1 SGHRS and CDR2 YFSETQ come from the germline V gene. This CDR3 has 14 residues. CDR3 sequence (DNA): TGCGCCGGCAGCTTGGTATTCGGCGGAGATACGCAGTATTTT. Its translation: CAGSLVFGGDTQYF.

The CDR3 nucleotides are TGTGCCAGCGCCGGGACAGTTGACTCCGAGCAGTACTTC. It translates to CASAGTVDSEQYF. The V gene is TRBV6-1, the J gene TRBJ2-7; 7 bases line up with TRBD1. Losses at the gene ends were 8 bases for V and 6 bases for J; bases not matched to a gene: 10. Germline assignment: CDR1 MNHNS and CDR2 SASEGT. The length of the CDR3 is 13 residues.

This clonotype was detected a few times. The V call is TRBV7-2, the J call TRBJ2-7; TRBD1 matches at 9 bases. The ends lost 5 bases at V and 1 base at J; junction bases unmatched: 9. In germline, CDR1 is SGHTA, CDR2 FQGNSA. CDR3 length: 16 amino acids. The CDR3 DNA reads TGTGCCAGCAGCGCAACTCGGGACAGGGTGTCCTACGAGCAGTACTTC. This gives the protein CASSATRDRVSYEQYF.

V gene TRBV2 combines with J gene TRBJ2-1; perhaps TRBD1 as D (6 bases). V shed 5 bases and J shed 0 bases, with 11 bases lying between them. Germline-derived CDR1 and CDR2 are SNHLY and FYNNEI. This CDR3 is 15 amino acids long. CDR3 sequence (DNA): TGTGCCAGCAGTTATGGACAGAGCTCCTACAATGAGCAGTTCTTC. The encoded protein is CASSYGQSSYNEQFF. Combining the CDR3 with reference TRBV2 and TRBJ2-1 gives the whole variable domain EPEVTQTPSHQVTQMGQEVILRCVPISNHLYFYWYRQILGQKVEFLVSFYNNEISEKSEIFDDQFSVERPDGSNFTLKIRSTKLEDSAMYFCASSYGQSSYNEQFFGPGTRLTVL.

The J gene is TRBJ2-7, the V gene TRBV7-2; D gene ambiguous. V was cut by 4 bases and J by 0 bases, with 16 bases left in between. Germline-derived CDR1 and CDR2 are SGHTA and FQGNSA. The CDR3 consists of 16 residues. CDR3 nucleotides: TGTGCCAGCAGCTCTAACTTGGGTCTCAGCTCCTACGAGCAGTACTTC. As protein: CASSSNLGLSSYEQYF.

This clonotype was observed many times. The chain is built from TRBV29-1 and TRBJ2-5; D remains ambiguous. The CDR3 loop spans 12 amino acids. Per germline, CDR1 SQVTM and CDR2 ANQGSEA. V gave up 3 bases and J gave up 3 bases, with 8 bases separating them. This chain's CDR3 is CSVDEGKETQYF. The CDR3 region has the DNA TGCAGCGTTGATGAAGGGAAAGAGACCCAGTACTTC. Filled out from reference TRBV29-1 and TRBJ2-5, the complete variable domain reads SAVISQKPSRDICQRGTSLTIQCQVDSQVTMMFWYRQQPGQSLTLIATANQGSEATYESGFVIDKFPISRPNLTFSTLTVSNMSPEDSSIYLCSVDEGKETQYFGPGTRLLVL.